This T cell receptor (beta chain) is drawn from a study of cytomegalovirus exposure and HLA in healthy donors. Notes on the study in general: In a later analysis, HLA-associated TCR beta chains were more clonally expanded than equally common others. Both high specificity and high sensitivity reportedly marked the classifier's diagnosis of cytomegalovirus status. An analysis that was carried out later associated approximately 17,000 TCR beta sequences with HLA alleles at 0.05 false discovery rate.

A multiplex PCR was run with 60 Vbeta primers and 13 Jbeta primers. The table came from immunoSEQ multiplex PCR; TCRdb's copy has only in-frame clones and leaves some out. The data hold around 130,000 clones, with roughly 79% observed a single time. V was clipped by 5 bases and J by 3 bases, with 17 bases between them. The CDR3 covers 15 residues. Per the germline V gene, CDR1 is SGHTA and CDR2 is FQGNSA. To note about this clone: The antigen is undetermined.

Sequenced sample: PBMCs. The V and J genes are TRBV7-2 and TRBJ2-7; tentative D call: TRBD2 (7 bases). The receptor's source is a woman aged 45-65 years in good health and CMV-seronegative. CDR3 in amino acids: CASSRWVGGGYEQYF. CDR3 bases: TGTGCCAGCAGCAGATGGGTGGGAGGGGGCTACGAGCAGTACTTC.